A selection of T cell receptor beta chains follows, all from one sample in a study of CD8 T cells in ankylosing spondylitis. From the 5' RACE reads, TCRdb called clonotypes with MiXCR, one entry per CDR3 protein. Of more than 650,000 distinct CDR3 sequences detected, 12% appear once; the ten largest clones hold under 0.6%. Material: blood, either unsorted or a sorted T cell fraction (not recorded which). The receptor set was obtained from a male donor with ankylosing spondylitis. Both conserved end residues are part of each CDR3. The D gene is left open where the match is weak. The size field is filled for only some rows; it gives once, few, many or a size class.

cdr3_nt cdr3_aa j_call v_call d_call clone_size
TGTGCCAGCAGACTCGACAGGGTCCAAACTGAAGCTTTCTTT CASRLDRVQTEAFF TRBJ1-1 TRBV6-5 TRBD1 .
TGTGCCAGCAGTTCCATACCGTTCGGCAATCAGCCCCAGCATTTT CASSSIPFGNQPQHF TRBJ1-5 TRBV12-3/TRBV12-4 . .
TGCGCCAGCCGACAGACCTTCTCCTACGAGCAGTACTTC CASRQTFSYEQYF TRBJ2-7 TRBV5-1 . .
TGCGCCAGCAGCCAAGATAGTGGGACAGGGTTGAAGCAGTACTTC CASSQDSGTGLKQYF TRBJ2-7 TRBV4-3 TRBD1 many
TGTGCCAGCACCTTAGTTTCGGGACTAGCGGGAGGCCCCCTGGGCGCCGGGGAGCTGTTTTTT CASTLVSGLAGGPLGAGELFF TRBJ2-2 TRBV12-3/TRBV12-4 TRBD2 .
TGCAGTGCTAGAGTCGGGTGGGTCTCGACCCAGTACTTC CSARVGWVSTQYF TRBJ2-5 TRBV20-1 . few
TGCAGTGCTAGACCGGTGGGGTGGGGGGGCACTGAAGCTTTCTTT CSARPVGWGGTEAFF TRBJ1-1 TRBV20-1 . .
TGTGCCAGCAGTGAGCCCCCAGCGGGGTCGACCCAGTACTTC CASSEPPAGSTQYF TRBJ2-5 TRBV9 TRBD2 .
TGCGCCAGCAGCCAGGGGACTAGCGGGGGGTCAGATACGCAGTATTTT CASSQGTSGGSDTQYF TRBJ2-3 TRBV4-3 TRBD2 .
TGCAGCGTTGAACGAATAAACCCGGGACTAGCGGGAGGGCCGGGAACAGATACGCAGTATTTT CSVERINPGLAGGPGTDTQYF TRBJ2-3 TRBV29-1 TRBD2 .
TGTGCCAGCAGCGCCACCCACGGGATTAGCTACGAGCAGTACTTC CASSATHGISYEQYF TRBJ2-7 TRBV7-2 . .
TGTGCCACCAGAGCCAATCAGGCGACAGATACGCAGTATTTT CATRANQATDTQYF TRBJ2-3 TRBV24-1 . few
TGCAGTGCTAGTGCCTGGTCGAGAGGAACTGAAGCTTTCTTT CSASAWSRGTEAFF TRBJ1-1 TRBV20-1 . many
TGCGCCAGCAGCCAAGCTGGCCACTCGTCCAACTACGAGCAGTACTTC CASSQAGHSSNYEQYF TRBJ2-7 TRBV4-3 . many
TGTGCCAGCAGTTCCCGGATGCGGGCGGATCAGCCCCAGCATTTT CASSSRMRADQPQHF TRBJ1-5 TRBV6-5 . few
TGTGCCACCAGCACGAGAAGCGGGCCGATGAACACTGAAGCTTTCTTT CATSTRSGPMNTEAFF TRBJ1-1 TRBV15 . .
TGCAGTGCCCTAAAACCCTACAATGAGCAGTTCTTC CSALKPYNEQFF TRBJ2-1 TRBV20-1 . many
TGTGCCAGCAGCCCACTTACAGGGACCCTCTACGAGCAGTACTTC CASSPLTGTLYEQYF TRBJ2-7 TRBV7-2 . .
TGTGCCAGCAGCTACTCGGGACAGTACTACGAGCAGTACTTC CASSYSGQYYEQYF TRBJ2-7 TRBV5-6 TRBD1 .
TGCGCCAGCAGCTTGGACAGGGTGGAGGCTTTCTTT CASSLDRVEAFF TRBJ1-1 TRBV5-1 . .
TGTGCCAGCTCCCGAGGGGGCGCCTACGAGCAGTACTTC CASSRGGAYEQYF TRBJ2-7 TRBV7-2 TRBD1 many
TGTGCCAGCTCCCCGGCCTTGTCCGGAGAGCAGTTCTTC CASSPALSGEQFF TRBJ2-1 TRBV18 . many
TGCAGTGCTAGATATACGAAGGAGGATGAAGCTTTCTTT CSARYTKEDEAFF TRBJ1-1 TRBV20-1 . many
TGTGCCAGCAGCTTGCAGGCCATTGTAAATGAGCAGTTCTTC CASSLQAIVNEQFF TRBJ2-1 TRBV7-9 . few
TGTGCCAGCAGTGAAGAGCGAACAGGGGCGGACGAGCAGTACTTC CASSEERTGADEQYF TRBJ2-7 TRBV2 TRBD1 few
TGTGCCAGCAGCCAAGTTAAATTGGTTGACACCTACAATGAGCAGTTCTTC CASSQVKLVDTYNEQFF TRBJ2-1 TRBV4-2 . few